This T cell receptor beta chain was identified in a study of T-cell reconstitution after alpha-beta-depleted transplantation in children. Study-level results: Most T-cell counts and diversity one year after the transplant came from T cells that were newly produced.

Unique molecular identifiers were incorporated when the TCRbeta library was constructed. TCRdb redid the calling of the PCR reads with MiXCR, one entry per CDR3 protein. The sample holds 200,000 or so distinct CDR3 sequences, approximately 7% seen once. Many counts were recorded for this clonotype. Its antigen is as yet unknown. V lost 3 bases, J lost 4 bases, and 4 bases lay in between. This CDR3 has 11 amino acids. The starting material was PBMCs, obtained before TCRalphabeta/CD19-depleted stem cell transplant. The chain is built from TRBV12-3 or TRBV12-4 and TRBJ2-7, with D unclear. This receptor was taken from a boy between 2 and 10 years old with acute lymphoblastic leukemia, due to receive a stem cell transplant. CDR3 nucleotide sequence: TGTGCCAGCAGTTTCAAGTACGAGCAGTACTTC. Encoded protein: CASSFKYEQYF.